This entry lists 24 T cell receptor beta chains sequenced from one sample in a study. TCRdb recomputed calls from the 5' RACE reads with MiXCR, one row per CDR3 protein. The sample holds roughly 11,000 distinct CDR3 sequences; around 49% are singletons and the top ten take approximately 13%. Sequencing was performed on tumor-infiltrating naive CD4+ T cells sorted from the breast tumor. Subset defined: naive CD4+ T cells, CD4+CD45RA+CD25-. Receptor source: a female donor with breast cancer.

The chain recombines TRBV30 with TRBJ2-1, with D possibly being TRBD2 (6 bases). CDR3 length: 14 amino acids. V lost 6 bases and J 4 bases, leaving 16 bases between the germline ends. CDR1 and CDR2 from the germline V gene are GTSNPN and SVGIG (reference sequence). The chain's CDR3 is CACPVAERYNEQFF. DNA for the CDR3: TGTGCCTGCCCCGTAGCGGAGAGATACAATGAGCAGTTCTTC.

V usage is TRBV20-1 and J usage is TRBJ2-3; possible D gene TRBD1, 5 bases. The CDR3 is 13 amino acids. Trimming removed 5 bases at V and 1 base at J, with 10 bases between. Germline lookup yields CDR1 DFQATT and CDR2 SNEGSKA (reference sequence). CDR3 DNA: TGCAGTGCTGACGGCAGGGGCACAGATACGCAGTATTTT. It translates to CSADGRGTDTQYF.

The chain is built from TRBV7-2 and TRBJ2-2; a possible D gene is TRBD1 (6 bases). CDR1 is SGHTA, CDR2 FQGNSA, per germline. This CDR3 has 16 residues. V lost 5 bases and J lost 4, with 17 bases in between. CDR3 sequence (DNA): TGTGCCAGCAGCCTTTCTACAGGGAAGAGCACCGGGGAGCTGTTTTTT. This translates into CASSLSTGKSTGELFF.

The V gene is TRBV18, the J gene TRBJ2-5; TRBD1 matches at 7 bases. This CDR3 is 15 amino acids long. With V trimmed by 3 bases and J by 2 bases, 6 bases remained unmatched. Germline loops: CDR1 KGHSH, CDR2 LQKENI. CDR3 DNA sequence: TGTGCCAGCTCACCCACAGGGACAGTACAAGAGACCCAGTACTTC. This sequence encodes CASSPTGTVQETQYF.

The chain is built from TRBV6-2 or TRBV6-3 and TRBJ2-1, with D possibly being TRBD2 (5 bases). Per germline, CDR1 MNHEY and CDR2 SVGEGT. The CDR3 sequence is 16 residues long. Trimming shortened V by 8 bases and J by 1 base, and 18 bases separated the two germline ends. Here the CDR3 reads CASSLGKGLSYNEQFF. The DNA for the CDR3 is TGTGCCAGCTCTTTGGGGAAAGGACTTTCCTACAATGAGCAGTTCTTC.

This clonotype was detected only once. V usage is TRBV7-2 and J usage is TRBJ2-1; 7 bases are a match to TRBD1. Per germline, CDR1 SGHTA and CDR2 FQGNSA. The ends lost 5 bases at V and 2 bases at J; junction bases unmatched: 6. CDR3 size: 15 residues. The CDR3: CASSQGQPTYNEQFF. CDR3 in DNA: TGTGCCAGCAGCCAGGGACAGCCTACCTACAATGAGCAGTTCTTC.

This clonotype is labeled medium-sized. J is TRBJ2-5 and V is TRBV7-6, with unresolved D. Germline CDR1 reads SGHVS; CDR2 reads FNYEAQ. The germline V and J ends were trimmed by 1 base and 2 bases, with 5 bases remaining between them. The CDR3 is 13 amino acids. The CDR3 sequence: CASSLVGQETQYF. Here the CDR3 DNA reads TGTGCCAGCAGCTTAGTAGGGCAAGAGACCCAGTACTTC.

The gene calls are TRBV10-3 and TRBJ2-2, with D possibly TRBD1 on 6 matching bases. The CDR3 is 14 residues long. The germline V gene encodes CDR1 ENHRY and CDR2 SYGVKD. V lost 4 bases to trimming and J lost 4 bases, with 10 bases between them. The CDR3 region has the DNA TGTGCCATCAGTGGTACAGGGATCACCGGGGAGCTGTTTTTT. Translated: CAISGTGITGELFF.

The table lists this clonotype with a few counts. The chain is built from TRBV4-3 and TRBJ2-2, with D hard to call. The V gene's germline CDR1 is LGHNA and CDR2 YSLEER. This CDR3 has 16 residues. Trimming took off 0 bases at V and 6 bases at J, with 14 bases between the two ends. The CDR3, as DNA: TGCGCCAGCAGCCAAGATTTCTTAGTTAGGGCCGGGGAGCTGTTTTTT. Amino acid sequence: CASSQDFLVRAGELFF.

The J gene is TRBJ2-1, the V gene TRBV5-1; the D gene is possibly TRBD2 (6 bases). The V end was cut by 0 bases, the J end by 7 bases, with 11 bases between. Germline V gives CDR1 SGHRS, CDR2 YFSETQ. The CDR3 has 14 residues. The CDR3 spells CASSLGPTSNEQFF. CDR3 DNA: TGCGCCAGCAGCTTGGGGCCGACTAGTAATGAGCAGTTCTTC.

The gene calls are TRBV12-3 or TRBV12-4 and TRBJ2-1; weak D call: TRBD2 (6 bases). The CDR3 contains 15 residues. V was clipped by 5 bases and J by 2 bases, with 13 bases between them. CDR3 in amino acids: CASSDSGSPYNEQFF. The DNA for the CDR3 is TGTGCCAGCAGTGATAGCGGTAGTCCCTACAATGAGCAGTTCTTC.

CDR3 amino acids: CSARTLAGGDEQYF. The CDR3 DNA sequence: TGCAGTGCTAGAACCCTCGCGGGAGGGGACGAGCAGTACTTC. The V gene is TRBV20-1, the J gene TRBJ2-7; 9 bases map to TRBD2. CDR3 length: 14 residues. Germline trimming cut 2 bases from V and 5 bases from J; bases unmatched to any gene: 7. CDR1 and CDR2 (germline): DFQATT, SNEGSKA (reference sequence).

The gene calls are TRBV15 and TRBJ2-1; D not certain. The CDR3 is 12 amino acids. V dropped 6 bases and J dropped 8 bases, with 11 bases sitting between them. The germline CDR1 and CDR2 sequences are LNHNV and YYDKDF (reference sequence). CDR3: CATRSSVDEQFF. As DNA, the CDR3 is TGTGCCACCAGATCAAGCGTCGATGAGCAGTTCTTC.

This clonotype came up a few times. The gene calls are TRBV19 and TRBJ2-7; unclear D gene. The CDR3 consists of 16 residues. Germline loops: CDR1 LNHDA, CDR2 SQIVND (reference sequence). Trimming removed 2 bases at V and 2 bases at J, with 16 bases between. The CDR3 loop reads CASSITGGIRTYEQYF. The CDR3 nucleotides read TGTGCCAGTAGTATAACTGGTGGGATTCGCACCTACGAGCAGTACTTC.

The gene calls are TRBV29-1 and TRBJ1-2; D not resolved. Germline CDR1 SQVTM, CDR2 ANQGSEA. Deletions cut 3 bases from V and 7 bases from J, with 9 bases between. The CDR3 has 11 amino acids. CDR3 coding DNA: TGCAGCGTTGACGGCCTGGGTGGCTACACCTTC. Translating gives CSVDGLGGYTF.

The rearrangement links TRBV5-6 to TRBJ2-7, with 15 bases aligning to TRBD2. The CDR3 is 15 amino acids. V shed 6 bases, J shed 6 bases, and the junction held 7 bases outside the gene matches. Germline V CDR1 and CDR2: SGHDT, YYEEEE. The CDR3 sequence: CASNIPGLAGGEQYF. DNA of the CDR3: TGTGCCAGCAATATACCGGGACTAGCGGGAGGCGAGCAGTACTTC.

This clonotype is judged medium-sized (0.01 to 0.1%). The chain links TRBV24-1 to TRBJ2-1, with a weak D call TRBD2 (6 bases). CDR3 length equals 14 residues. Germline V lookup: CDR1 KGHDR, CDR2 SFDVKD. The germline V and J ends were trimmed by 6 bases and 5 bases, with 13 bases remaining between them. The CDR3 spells CATSSGLGHNEQFF. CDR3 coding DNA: TGTGCCACCAGTTCGGGACTGGGACACAATGAGCAGTTCTTC.

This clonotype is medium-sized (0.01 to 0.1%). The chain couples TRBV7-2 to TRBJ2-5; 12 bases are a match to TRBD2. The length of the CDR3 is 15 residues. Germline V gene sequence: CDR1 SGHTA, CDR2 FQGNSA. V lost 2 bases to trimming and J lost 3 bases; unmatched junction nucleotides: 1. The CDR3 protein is CASSLTSGRKETQYF. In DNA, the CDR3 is TGTGCCAGCAGCTTAACTAGCGGGAGGAAAGAGACCCAGTACTTC.

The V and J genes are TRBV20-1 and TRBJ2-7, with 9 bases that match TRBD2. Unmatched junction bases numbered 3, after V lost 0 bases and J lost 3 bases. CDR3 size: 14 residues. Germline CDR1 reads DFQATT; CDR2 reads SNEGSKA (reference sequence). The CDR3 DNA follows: TGCAGTGCTAGAGATATAGCGGGAGACTACGAGCAGTACGTC. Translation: CSARDIAGDYEQYV.

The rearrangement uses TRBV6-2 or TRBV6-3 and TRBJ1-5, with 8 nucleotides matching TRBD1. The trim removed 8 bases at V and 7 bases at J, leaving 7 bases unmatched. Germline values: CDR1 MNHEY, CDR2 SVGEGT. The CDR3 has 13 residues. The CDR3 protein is CASCDRGKQPQHF. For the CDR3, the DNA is TGTGCCAGCTGCGACAGGGGAAAACAGCCCCAGCATTTT.

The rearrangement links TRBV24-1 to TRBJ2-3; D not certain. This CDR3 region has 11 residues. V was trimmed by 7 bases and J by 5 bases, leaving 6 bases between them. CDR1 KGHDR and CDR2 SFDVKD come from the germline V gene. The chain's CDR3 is CATRDGDTQYF. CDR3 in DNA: TGTGCCACCAGAGACGGAGATACGCAGTATTTT.

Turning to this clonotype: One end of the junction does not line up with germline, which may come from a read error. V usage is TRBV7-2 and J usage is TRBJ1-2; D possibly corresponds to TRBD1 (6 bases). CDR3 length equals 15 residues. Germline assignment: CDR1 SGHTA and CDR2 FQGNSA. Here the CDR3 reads CASSEGRGGNYGYAF. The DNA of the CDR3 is TGTGCCAGCAGCGAGGGCAGGGGTGGTAACTATGGCTACGCCTTC. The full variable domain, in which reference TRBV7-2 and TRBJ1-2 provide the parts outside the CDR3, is GAGVSQSPSNKVTEKGKDVELRCDPISGHTALYWYRQSLGQGLEFLIYFQGNSAPDKSGLPSDRFSAERTGGSVSTLTIQRTQQEDSAVYLCASSEGRGGNYGYAFGSGTRLTVV.

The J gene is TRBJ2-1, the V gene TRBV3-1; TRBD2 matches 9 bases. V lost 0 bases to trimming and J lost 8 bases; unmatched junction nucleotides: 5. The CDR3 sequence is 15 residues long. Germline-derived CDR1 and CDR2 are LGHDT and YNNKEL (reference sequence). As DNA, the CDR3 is TGTGCCAGCAGCCAAGACCCGGGACTAGCCTATGAGCAGTTCTTC. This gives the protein CASSQDPGLAYEQFF.

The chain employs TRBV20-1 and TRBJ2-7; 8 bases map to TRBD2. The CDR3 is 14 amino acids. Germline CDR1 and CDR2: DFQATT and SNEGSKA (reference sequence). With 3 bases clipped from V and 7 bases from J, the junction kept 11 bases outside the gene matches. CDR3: CSASLRGAKGEQYV. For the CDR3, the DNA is TGCAGTGCTAGTTTGCGGGGGGCGAAGGGGGAGCAGTACGTC.